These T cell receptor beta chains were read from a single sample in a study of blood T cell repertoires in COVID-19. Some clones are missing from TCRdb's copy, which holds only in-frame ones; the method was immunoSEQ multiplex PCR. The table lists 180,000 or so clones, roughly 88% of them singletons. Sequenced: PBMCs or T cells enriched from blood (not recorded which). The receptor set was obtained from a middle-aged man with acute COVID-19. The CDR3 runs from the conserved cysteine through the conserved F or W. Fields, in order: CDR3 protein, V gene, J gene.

cdr3_aa: CASSYTGTGELFF; v_call: TRBV6-5; j_call: TRBJ2-2
cdr3_aa: CASSLLAGGSYEQYF; v_call: TRBV5-6; j_call: TRBJ2-7
cdr3_aa: CASSATSTGIYGYTF; v_call: TRBV10-2; j_call: TRBJ1-2
cdr3_aa: CASSPLPDRGGIVDTQYF; v_call: TRBV10-1; j_call: TRBJ2-3
cdr3_aa: CASSLDRESSGNTIYF; v_call: TRBV5-4; j_call: TRBJ1-3
cdr3_aa: CASRRSRGETQYF; v_call: TRBV7-9; j_call: TRBJ2-5
cdr3_aa: CSVATGVNEQFF; v_call: TRBV29-1; j_call: TRBJ2-1
cdr3_aa: CASSLVGGDNEQFF; v_call: TRBV7-9; j_call: TRBJ2-1
cdr3_aa: CASRDPSGTYNEQFF; v_call: TRBV2; j_call: TRBJ2-1
cdr3_aa: CASSLPLAGDDEQFF; v_call: TRBV5-4; j_call: TRBJ2-1
cdr3_aa: CASSSRGAEAGAFF; v_call: TRBV5-1; j_call: TRBJ1-1
cdr3_aa: CASLSGTGYTEAFF; v_call: TRBV28; j_call: TRBJ1-1
cdr3_aa: CACAARLATGELFF; v_call: TRBV19; j_call: TRBJ2-2
cdr3_aa: CASIAQETQYF; v_call: TRBV2; j_call: TRBJ2-5
cdr3_aa: CASSPRDTARYEQYF; v_call: TRBV6-2/TRBV6-3; j_call: TRBJ2-7
cdr3_aa: CASGSGTGGRSDTQYF; v_call: TRBV12-5; j_call: TRBJ2-3
cdr3_aa: CASSQDLYGFSRYEQYF; v_call: TRBV4-2; j_call: TRBJ2-7
cdr3_aa: CASSMRGQYYEQYF; v_call: TRBV19; j_call: TRBJ2-7
cdr3_aa: CASSTGQGGTENEKLFF; v_call: TRBV5-4; j_call: TRBJ1-4